These 22 T cell receptor beta chains were all obtained from the same sample, sequenced in a study of T cell repertoires in cytomegalovirus infection. Antigen specificity for these receptors is unknown. Each CDR3 protein is one row after TCRdb ran MiXCR on the reads. Of 650,000 to 900,000 distinct CDR3 sequences in the sample, about 29% were seen once. The sample here was cultured CD8+ T cells from PBMCs, taken from culture after CMV antigen stimulation. These receptors came from a human donor in good health (CMV status not recorded). Some clones in this sample may be carry-over from other donors' samples.

The rearrangement joins TRBV5-4 to TRBJ2-2; D not resolved. V lost 4 bases and J lost 5, with 9 bases in between. Germline V gene sequence: CDR1 SGHNT, CDR2 YYREEE (reference sequence). The CDR3 is made up of 13 amino acids. As DNA, the CDR3 is TGTGCCAGCAGCCCCTACGCGACCGGGGAGCTGTTTTTT. This gives the protein CASSPYATGELFF.

This clonotype was found many times. The chain joins TRBV7-8 to TRBJ2-7; TRBD2 aligns across 10 bases. Germline V gene sequence: CDR1 SGHVS, CDR2 FQNEAQ. CDR3 length: 19 amino acids. V trimming: 5 bases; J trimming: 3 bases; junction bases outside the gene matches: 19. CDR3 residues: CASSDWDFQESGGGYEQYV. DNA for the CDR3: TGTGCCAGCAGCGATTGGGACTTCCAAGAGAGCGGGGGGGGCTACGAGCAGTACGTC.

This clonotype rates as medium-sized. CDR3 loop: CASSFDSSSYNEQFF. The DNA of the CDR3 is TGTGCCAGCAGCTTCGACAGTAGCTCCTACAATGAGCAGTTCTTC. The chain employs TRBV6-1 and TRBJ2-1, with D maybe TRBD1 (5 bases). The CDR3 has 15 amino acids. Germline V gene data show CDR1 as MNHNS and CDR2 as SASEGT. V gave up 6 bases and J gave up 0 bases, with 12 bases separating them.

V usage is TRBV7-2 and J usage is TRBJ2-3; 8 bases are shared with TRBD1. This CDR3 has 16 amino acids. Germline assignment: CDR1 SGHTA and CDR2 FQGNSA. J was trimmed by 6 bases and V by 1 base; bases with no gene match: 9. This chain's CDR3 is CASSLVTGGFEDTQYF. CDR3 coding DNA: TGTGCCAGCAGCTTAGTTACAGGGGGGTTTGAGGATACGCAGTATTTT.

This chain joins TRBV10-3 and TRBJ1-2; maybe TRBD1 (5 bases). The germline V gene encodes CDR1 ENHRY and CDR2 SYGVKD. The CDR3 consists of 11 residues. V lost 8 bases, J lost 4 bases, and 8 bases lay in between. The CDR3 DNA follows: TGTGCCATCCGGGGGACCTATGGCTACACCTTC. Amino acid sequence: CAIRGTYGYTF.

The V gene is TRBV6-8, the J gene TRBJ1-2; D not resolved. The germline V gene has CDR1 MNHGY and CDR2 SAAAGT. Trimming cost V 5 bases and J 1 base, with 20 bases left between them. There are 17 residues in the CDR3. This CDR3 is CASSPTEATRYNYGYTF. In DNA, the CDR3 is TGTGCCAGCAGTCCTACCGAGGCGACAAGATATAACTATGGCTACACCTTC.

This clonotype occurred a few times. The V and J genes are TRBV27 and TRBJ2-1; D is uncertain. The CDR3 has 14 residues. Germline V gene data show CDR1 as MNHEY and CDR2 as SMNVEV (reference sequence). The V end lost 11 bases, the J end lost 0 bases, and 14 bases lay between the germline ends. CDR3: CASGRFSSYNEQFF. DNA for the CDR3: TGTGCCTCAGGCAGGTTTAGCTCCTACAATGAGCAGTTCTTC.

In this sample, this clonotype turned up a few times. The V call is TRBV7-6, the J call TRBJ2-7; D might be TRBD1 or TRBD2, each matching 5 bases. There are 14 residues in the CDR3. V was pared by 4 bases and J by 0 bases, with 10 bases between. Looked up from germline, CDR1 is SGHVS and CDR2 is FNYEAQ. The CDR3 is CASSYPGTSYEQYF. CDR3 DNA: TGTGCCAGCAGCTACCCCGGGACCTCCTACGAGCAGTACTTC.

This clonotype has just one count. This rearrangement joins TRBV10-3 to TRBJ2-5; the D gene is possibly TRBD2 (6 bases). This CDR3 comprises 14 residues. Germline CDR1 and CDR2: ENHRY and SYGVKD. The V end was cut by 4 bases, the J end by 5 bases, with 14 bases between. This CDR3 reads CAISGSRDSETQYF. Here the CDR3 DNA reads TGTGCCATCAGTGGATCCAGGGACTCGGAGACCCAGTACTTC.

The chain combines TRBV10-1 with TRBJ2-5; the D gene is possibly TRBD2 (6 bases). Trimming cost V 0 bases and J 6 bases, with 14 bases left between them. The CDR3 consists of 15 residues. Germline CDR1 WNHNN, CDR2 SYGVQD (reference sequence). CDR3 residues: CASSESRLAEKTQYF. The CDR3 DNA follows: TGCGCCAGCAGTGAGTCGAGGTTAGCGGAGAAGACCCAGTACTTC.

This clonotype has at least ten counts. The V and J genes are TRBV9 and TRBJ2-7; possibly TRBD1 for D (6 bases). V was cut by 3 bases and J by 2 bases, with 12 bases left in between. The CDR3 is 14 amino acids. CDR1 is SGDLS, CDR2 YYNGEE, per germline. CDR3 region: CASSAGTRAYEQYF. Written as DNA, the CDR3 is TGTGCCAGCAGCGCAGGGACAAGAGCCTACGAGCAGTACTTC.

This sequence joins TRBV15 and TRBJ1-1, with a tentative D call TRBD1 (6 bases). CDR1 and CDR2 from the germline V gene are LNHNV and YYDKDF (reference sequence). This CDR3 is 15 amino acids long. The V end was cut by 1 base, the J end by 4 bases, with 13 bases between. CDR3 sequence: CATSRATRGSTEAFF. The CDR3 coding sequence is TGTGCCACCAGCAGAGCTACCAGGGGTAGCACTGAAGCTTTCTTT.

This chain connects TRBV12-3 or TRBV12-4 to TRBJ1-1; 7 bases match TRBD1. The CDR3 sequence is 13 residues long. Trimming removed 10 bases from V and 0 bases from J; junction bases left unmatched: 5. This chain's CDR3 is CATQGTVNTEAFF. Written as DNA, the CDR3 is TGTGCCACGCAGGGGACAGTGAACACTGAAGCTTTCTTT.

This clonotype came up a few times. The rearrangement links TRBV7-9 to TRBJ1-1; 7 bases are shared with TRBD1. The CDR3 has 15 amino acids. Germline values: CDR1 SEHNR, CDR2 FQNEAQ (reference sequence). Unmatched junction bases numbered 8, after V lost 5 bases and J lost 2 bases. CDR3 sequence reads: CASSPPQGVNTEAFF. The CDR3 DNA reads TGTGCCAGCAGCCCCCCCCAGGGGGTCAACACTGAAGCTTTCTTT.

This clonotype occurred once. This chain links TRBV27 with TRBJ2-4, with 8 positions matching TRBD2. After removal of 2 bases from V and 6 bases from J, the junction contained 6 bases not matched to a gene. This CDR3 is 15 amino acids long. Germline V gene sequence: CDR1 MNHEY, CDR2 SMNVEV (reference sequence). CDR3 coding DNA: TGTGCCAGCAGTTTAGGAGCGGGGGCCGCAAACATTCAGTACTTC. Translating it yields CASSLGAGAANIQYF.

This clonotype was recorded many times. This sequence joins TRBV7-2 and TRBJ1-3, with a possible D match to TRBD1 (5 bases). This CDR3 is 15 amino acids long. Germline CDR1 SGHTA, CDR2 FQGNSA. Trimming stripped 5 bases from V and 0 bases from J, with 11 bases between. CDR3 DNA sequence: TGTGCCAGCAGCAGACAGTCGAGCTCTGGAAACACCATATATTTT. It is translated as CASSRQSSSGNTIYF.

This chain joins TRBV5-3 and TRBJ2-5; 7 bases are a match to TRBD2. TRBV5-3 is an open reading frame, and its role is uncertain. The junction had 14 bases not matched to a gene; V was cut back by 8 bases and J by 1 base. The CDR3 totals 16 residues. In DNA form, the CDR3 reads TGTGCCAGCAGCGGGGCGGATCGGACTAGCCAAGAGACCCAGTACTTC. This sequence encodes CASSGADRTSQETQYF.

The V gene is TRBV12-3 or TRBV12-4, the J gene TRBJ2-2; D call uncertain. The CDR3 length is 14 residues. V was pared by 5 bases and J by 1 base, with 8 bases between. The CDR3 protein is CASSRDLNTGELFF. CDR3 nucleotide sequence: TGTGCCAGCAGTCGAGATCTGAACACCGGGGAGCTGTTTTTT.

With regard to this clonotype: This may arise from a read error, as a much more abundant clone is one base away. The rearrangement links TRBV7-6 to TRBJ2-2; 7 positions agree with TRBD1. This CDR3 contains 14 residues. The germline V gene encodes CDR1 SGHVS and CDR2 FNYEAQ. The CDR3 bases are TGTGCCAGCAGCTTAACAGGGGTCACCGGGGAGCAGTTTTTT. Encoded protein: CASSLTGVTGEQFF.

In its sample, this clonotype was seen a few times. V and J are TRBV4-1 and TRBJ2-1; D is unresolved. CDR1 is MGHRA and CDR2 is YSYEKL in the germline V gene. V lost 0 bases, J lost 5 bases, and 8 bases lay in between. The CDR3 consists of 14 residues. CDR3 coding DNA: TGCGCCAGCAGCCAAGAGTCCAGAAACAATGAGCAGTTCTTC. As protein: CASSQESRNNEQFF.

This clonotype was counted only a few times. The V call is TRBV6-5, the J call TRBJ1-2; no reliable D call. The length of the CDR3 is 13 residues. Trimming cost V 10 bases and J 1 base, with 13 bases left between them. Germline V lookup: CDR1 MNHEY, CDR2 SVGAGI. The CDR3 sequence is CATLQSLNYGYTF. The DNA for the CDR3 is TGTGCCACTCTACAGTCTCTTAACTATGGCTACACCTTC.

This clonotype was counted only a few times. V usage is TRBV20-1 and J usage is TRBJ2-7, with 7 bases matching TRBD1. V lost 3 bases to trimming and J lost 3 bases; unmatched junction nucleotides: 14. The CDR3 sequence is 16 residues long. Germline CDR1 and CDR2: DFQATT and SNEGSKA (reference sequence). The CDR3 coding sequence is TGCAGTGCTAGGGACACCGGGACAGCTGAAGTCTACGAGCAGTACTTC. It codes for CSARDTGTAEVYEQYF.